This TCR beta chain was recorded in a study of T cell changes during pregnancy in multiple sclerosis (dated by TCRdb to the late 2010s). Turning to the overall study: The study looked at changes in the T cell repertoire across pregnancy in women with multiple sclerosis.

With respect to this clone: Its binding antigen is unknown. Base qualities are missing; no much larger clone stands one base away.

According to the germline V gene, CDR1 reads SGHAT and CDR2 reads FQNNGV. There are 16 amino acids in the CDR3, from cysteine to phenylalanine inclusive. Just CDR3 DNA is preserved here, 48 bases in frame from base 1. V is pruned by 0 bases and J by 0 bases, leaving 1 base of the junction without a gene match. Library preparation used the immunoSEQ multiplex PCR assay. TCRdb's version of the immuneACCESS table is confined to in-frame rearrangements and falls short of the full clone set. An unresolved V gene accounts for under half of the shortfall where checked; the remainder is of unknown origin. The sample contains about 130,000 clones, roughly 95% of them found a single time. The top ten constitute 0.4% to 0.5% of the sample.

The chain is made from TRBV11-2 and TRBJ2-3, with 9 central nucleotides matching TRBD2. Specimen: peripheral blood, collected after pregnancy. The TCR comes from a female donor with multiple sclerosis, enrolled in a pregnancy study. The CDR3 here reads CASSLEAGGSTDTQYF. In nucleotide form, the sequence is TGTGCCAGCAGCTTAGAGGCGGGAGGGAGCACAGATACGCAGTATTTT.